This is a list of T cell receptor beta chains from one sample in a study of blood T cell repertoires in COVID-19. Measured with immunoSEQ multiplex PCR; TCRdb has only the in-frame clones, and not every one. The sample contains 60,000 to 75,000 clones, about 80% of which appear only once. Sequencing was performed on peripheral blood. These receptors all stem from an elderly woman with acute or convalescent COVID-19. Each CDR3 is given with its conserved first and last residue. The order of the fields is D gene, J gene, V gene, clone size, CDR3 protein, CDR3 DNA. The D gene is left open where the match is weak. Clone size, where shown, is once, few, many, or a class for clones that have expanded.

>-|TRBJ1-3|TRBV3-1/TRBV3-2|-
CASSQNAGGNTIYF
TGTGCCAGCAGCCAAAACGCAGGGGGAAACACCATATATTTT
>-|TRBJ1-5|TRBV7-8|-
CASSFVGEVSNQPQHF
TGTGCCAGCAGCTTCGTAGGGGAGGTCAGCAATCAGCCCCAGCATTTT
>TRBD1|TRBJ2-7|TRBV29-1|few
CSVGTGARYEQYF
TGCAGCGTTGGGACAGGGGCACGCTACGAGCAGTACTTC
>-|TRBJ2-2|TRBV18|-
CASSPDYAGELFF
TGTGCCAGCTCACCAGACTACGCCGGGGAGCTGTTTTTT
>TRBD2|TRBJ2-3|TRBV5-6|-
CASSSLAGGPADTQYF
TGTGCCAGCAGCTCCCTGGCGGGAGGGCCGGCGGATACGCAGTATTTT
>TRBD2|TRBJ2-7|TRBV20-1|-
CSASGAAGGISGEQYF
TGCAGTGCTAGTGGGGCAGCGGGAGGGATCTCTGGCGAGCAGTACTTC
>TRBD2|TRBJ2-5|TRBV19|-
CASSISIAGGPQETQYF
TGTGCCAGTAGTATCTCGATAGCGGGAGGGCCTCAAGAGACCCAGTACTTC
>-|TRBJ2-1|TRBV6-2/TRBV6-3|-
CASSRTGEQFF
TGTGCCAGCAGTAGGACTGGGGAGCAGTTCTTC
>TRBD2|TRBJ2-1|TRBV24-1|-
CATSDRTSGGPNEQFF
TGTGCCACCAGTGACCGGACTAGCGGGGGTCCTAATGAGCAGTTCTTC
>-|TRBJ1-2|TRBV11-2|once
CASSPTEYGYTF
TGTGCCAGCAGCCCCACAGAGTATGGCTACACCTTC
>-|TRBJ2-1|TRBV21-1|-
CASFLAGPQFYNEQFF
TGTGCCAGCTTTCTAGCGGGACCTCAATTTTACAATGAGCAGTTCTTC
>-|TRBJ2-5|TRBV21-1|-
CASSTPCRETQYF
TGTGCCAGCAGCACCCCTTGCAGGGAGACCCAGTACTTC
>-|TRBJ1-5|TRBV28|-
CASSFLLGSGDVGQPQHF
TGTGCCAGCAGTTTTCTCTTGGGCTCAGGGGATGTGGGTCAGCCCCAGCATTTT
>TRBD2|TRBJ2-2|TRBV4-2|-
CASSRASGSTGELFF
TGTGCCAGCAGCCGCGCTAGCGGGTCGACCGGGGAGCTGTTTTTT
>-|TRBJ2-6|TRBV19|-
CASSITEAGANVLTF
TGTGCCAGTAGTATAACCGAGGCTGGGGCCAACGTCCTGACTTTC
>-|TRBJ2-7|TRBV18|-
CASTRDTSYEQYF
TGTGCCAGCACCCGAGACACTTCCTACGAGCAGTACTTC
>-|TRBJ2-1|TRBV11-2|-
CASKRVASYNEQFF
TGTGCCAGCAAGAGAGTAGCGTCCTACAATGAGCAGTTCTTC
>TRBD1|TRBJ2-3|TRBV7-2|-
CASSLSPGTGGDTQYF
TGTGCCAGCAGCCTCAGTCCCGGGACAGGGGGAGATACGCAGTATTTT
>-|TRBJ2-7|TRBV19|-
CASSISAGEQYF
TGTGCCAGTAGCATCTCCGCGGGGGAGCAGTACTTC
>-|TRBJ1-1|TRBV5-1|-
CASSTSGQSNTEAFF
TGCGCCAGCAGCACATCCGGACAATCGAACACTGAAGCTTTCTTT
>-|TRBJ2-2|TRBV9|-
CASSPRGTGELFF
TGTGCCAGCAGCCCCCGGGGGACCGGGGAGCTGTTTTTT
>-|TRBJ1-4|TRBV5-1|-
CASSLQGREKLFF
TGCGCCAGCAGCTTGCAGGGCCGGGAAAAACTGTTTTTT
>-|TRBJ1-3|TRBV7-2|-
CASSLVSSSGNTIYF
TGTGCCAGCAGCTTAGTTTCCTCTTCTGGAAACACCATATATTTT
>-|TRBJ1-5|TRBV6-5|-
CASCRQGNQPQHF
TGTGCCAGCTGCCGACAGGGCAATCAGCCCCAGCATTTT
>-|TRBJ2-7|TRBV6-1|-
CASSEQGSSYEQYF
TGTGCCAGCAGTGAACAGGGGAGCTCCTACGAGCAGTACTTC
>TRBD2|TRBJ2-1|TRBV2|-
CASTGLAINEQFF
TGTGCCAGCACGGGACTAGCAATCAATGAGCAGTTCTTC
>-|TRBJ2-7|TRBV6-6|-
CASSFGSGPLGYEQYF
TGTGCCAGCAGTTTTGGTAGCGGCCCACTGGGGTACGAGCAGTACTTC
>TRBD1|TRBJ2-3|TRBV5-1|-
CASSLPLIPGQGTGGDTQYF
TGCGCCAGCAGCTTGCCCTTAATCCCGGGACAGGGGACGGGGGGAGATACGCAGTATTTT
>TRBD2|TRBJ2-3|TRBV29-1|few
CSVQNSGRAITDTQYF
TGCAGCGTTCAGAACAGCGGGAGGGCCATCACAGATACGCAGTATTTT
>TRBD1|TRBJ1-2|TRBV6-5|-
CASSSRRDRVGYTF
TGTGCCAGCAGTTCGCGGCGGGACAGGGTCGGCTACACCTTC
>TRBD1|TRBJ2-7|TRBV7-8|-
CASSSGTRQGAYEQYF
TGTGCCAGCAGCTCGGGGACCCGACAGGGTGCCTACGAGCAGTACTTC
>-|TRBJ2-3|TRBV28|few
CASSLERSSTDTQYF
TGTGCCAGCAGTTTGGAGCGGTCTAGCACAGATACGCAGTATTTT
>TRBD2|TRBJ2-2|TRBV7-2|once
CASSLRLAGVTGELFF
TGTGCCAGCAGCTTAAGGCTAGCGGGAGTCACCGGGGAGCTGTTTTTT
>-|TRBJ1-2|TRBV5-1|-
CASSLETTGYGYTF
TGCGCCAGCAGCTTGGAAACGACAGGCTATGGCTACACCTTC
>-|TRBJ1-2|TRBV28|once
CASTLGQDRSYGYTF
TGTGCCAGCACCCTGGGGCAGGACCGGAGCTATGGCTACACCTTC
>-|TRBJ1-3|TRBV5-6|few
CASSLRGHSGNTIYF
TGTGCCAGCAGCTTGAGGGGACACTCTGGAAACACCATATATTTT
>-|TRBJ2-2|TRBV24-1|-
CATSDSMNRAGELFF
TGTGCCACCAGTGATTCGATGAACAGGGCTGGGGAGCTGTTTTTT
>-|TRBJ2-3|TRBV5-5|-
CASFSSGKDTQYF
TGTGCCAGCTTCAGCTCAGGCAAAGATACGCAGTATTTT
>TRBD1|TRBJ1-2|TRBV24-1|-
CATSDRTGSRSYTF
TGTGCCACCAGTGATCGGACAGGGTCGCGTAGCTACACCTTC
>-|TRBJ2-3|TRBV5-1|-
CASSLGQTQDTQYF
TGCGCCAGCAGCTTGGGACAGACACAAGATACGCAGTATTTT
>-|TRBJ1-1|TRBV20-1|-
CSASFGQSNTEAFF
TGCAGTGCTAGTTTCGGACAGTCGAACACTGAAGCTTTCTTT
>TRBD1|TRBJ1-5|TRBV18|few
CASSPPKQTGDNSNQPQHF
TGTGCCAGCTCACCACCTAAACAGACAGGGGATAATAGCAATCAGCCCCAGCATTTT
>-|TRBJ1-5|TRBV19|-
CASNGQYNQPQHF
TGTGCCAGTAATGGCCAGTACAATCAGCCCCAGCATTTT
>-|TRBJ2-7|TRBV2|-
CASSTYGSLYEQYF
TGTGCCAGCAGTACTTACGGGAGCCTTTACGAGCAGTACTTC
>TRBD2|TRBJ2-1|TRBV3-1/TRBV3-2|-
CASSQGGGSSYNEQFF
TGTGCCAGCAGCCAAGGGGGCGGGAGCTCCTACAATGAGCAGTTCTTC
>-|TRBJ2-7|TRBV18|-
CASSPRGLSYEQYF
TGTGCCAGCTCACCGCGGGGGCTATCGTACGAGCAGTACTTC
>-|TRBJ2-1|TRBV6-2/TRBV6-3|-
CASSYSSGAYNEQFF
TGTGCCAGCAGTTACTCGTCAGGGGCCTACAATGAGCAGTTCTTC
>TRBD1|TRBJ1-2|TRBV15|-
CATSSMDRTYGYTF
TGTGCCACCAGCAGTATGGACAGGACCTATGGCTACACCTTC
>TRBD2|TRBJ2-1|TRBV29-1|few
CSVGTSGRGRDNEQFF
TGCAGCGTTGGGACTAGCGGGAGGGGAAGGGACAATGAGCAGTTCTTC
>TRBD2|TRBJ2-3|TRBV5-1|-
CASSWGGPSTDTQYF
TGCGCCAGCAGCTGGGGGGGACCAAGCACAGATACGCAGTATTTT
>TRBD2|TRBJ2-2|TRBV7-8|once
CASSPWSSGNTGELFF
TGTGCCAGCAGCCCCTGGTCTAGCGGAAACACCGGGGAGCTGTTTTTT
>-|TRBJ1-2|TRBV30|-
CAWGRRGEILWNGYTF
TGTGCCTGGGGCCGGCGGGGCGAAATTCTATGGAATGGCTACACCTTC
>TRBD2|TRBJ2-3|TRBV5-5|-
CASSFAGGVGDTQYF
TGTGCCAGCAGCTTTGCGGGAGGGGTAGGAGATACGCAGTATTTT
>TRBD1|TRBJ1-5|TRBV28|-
CASTPGGTDNQPQHF
TGTGCCAGCACTCCAGGGGGGACAGATAATCAGCCCCAGCATTTT
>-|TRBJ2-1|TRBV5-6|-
CASSLMGGLQYNEQFF
TGTGCCAGCAGCTTGATGGGGGGACTTCAATACAATGAGCAGTTCTTC
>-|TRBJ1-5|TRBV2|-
CASSDRRGSQPQHF
TGTGCCAGCAGTGACCGGAGGGGTAGTCAGCCCCAGCATTTT
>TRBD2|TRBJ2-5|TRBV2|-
CASSDRTSSETQYF
TGTGCCAGCAGTGACCGGACTAGTTCGGAGACCCAGTACTTC
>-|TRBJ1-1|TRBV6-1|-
CASSEVVRGTEAFF
TGTGCCAGCAGTGAAGTTGTCAGGGGAACTGAAGCTTTCTTT
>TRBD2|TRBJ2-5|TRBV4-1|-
CASSQVGTTREGQYF
TGCGCCAGCAGCCAAGTAGGGACTACAAGAGAGGGCCAGTACTTC
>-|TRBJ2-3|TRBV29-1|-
CSARPAVDTQYF
TGCAGCGCTCGACCGGCGGTGGATACGCAGTATTTT